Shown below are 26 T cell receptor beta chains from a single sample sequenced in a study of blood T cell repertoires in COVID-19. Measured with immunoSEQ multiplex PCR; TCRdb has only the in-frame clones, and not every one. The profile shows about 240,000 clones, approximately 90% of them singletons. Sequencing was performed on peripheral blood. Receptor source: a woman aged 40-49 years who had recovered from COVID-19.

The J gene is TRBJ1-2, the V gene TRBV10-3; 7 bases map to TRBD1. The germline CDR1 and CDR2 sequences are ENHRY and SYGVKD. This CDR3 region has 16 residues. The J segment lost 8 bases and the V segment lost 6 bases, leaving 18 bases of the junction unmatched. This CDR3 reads CAIRTNPRTGQGGYTF. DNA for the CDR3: TGTGCCATCAGGACAAACCCTCGGACAGGCCAGGGGGGCTACACCTTC.

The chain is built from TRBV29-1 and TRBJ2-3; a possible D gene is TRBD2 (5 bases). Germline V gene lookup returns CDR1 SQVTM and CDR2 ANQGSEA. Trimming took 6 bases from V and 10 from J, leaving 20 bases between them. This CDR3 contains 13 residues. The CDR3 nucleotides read TGCAGCGTGTGGCCAGAGGGCCTTCGTCCGCAGTATTTT. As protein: CSVWPEGLRPQYF.

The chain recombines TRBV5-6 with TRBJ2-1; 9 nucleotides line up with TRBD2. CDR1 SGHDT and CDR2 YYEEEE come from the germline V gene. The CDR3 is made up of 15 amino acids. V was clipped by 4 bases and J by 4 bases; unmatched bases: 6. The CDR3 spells CASSGGRALYNEQFF. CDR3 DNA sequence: TGTGCCAGCAGCGGCGGGAGGGCCTTGTACAATGAGCAGTTCTTC.

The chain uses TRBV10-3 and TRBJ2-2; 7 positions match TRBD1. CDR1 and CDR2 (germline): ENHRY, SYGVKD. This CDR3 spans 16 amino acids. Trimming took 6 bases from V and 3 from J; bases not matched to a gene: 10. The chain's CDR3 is CAIRVGGARDTGELFF. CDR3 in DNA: TGTGCCATCAGGGTAGGGGGCGCGCGGGACACCGGGGAGCTGTTTTTT.

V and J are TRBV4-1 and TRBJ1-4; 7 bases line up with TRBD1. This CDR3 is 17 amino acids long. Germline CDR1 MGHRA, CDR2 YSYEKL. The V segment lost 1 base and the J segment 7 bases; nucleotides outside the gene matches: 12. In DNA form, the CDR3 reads TGCGCCAGCAGCCAAGGACAGGGCCCGGGGTCGGCTGAAAAACTGTTTTTT. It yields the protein CASSQGQGPGSAEKLFF.

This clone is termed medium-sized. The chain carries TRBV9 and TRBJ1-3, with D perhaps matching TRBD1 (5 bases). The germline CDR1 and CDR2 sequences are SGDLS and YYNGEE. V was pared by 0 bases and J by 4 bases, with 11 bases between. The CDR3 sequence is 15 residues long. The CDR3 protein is CASSVGGREGNTIYF. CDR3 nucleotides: TGTGCCAGCAGCGTAGGGGGCAGGGAAGGAAACACCATATATTTT.

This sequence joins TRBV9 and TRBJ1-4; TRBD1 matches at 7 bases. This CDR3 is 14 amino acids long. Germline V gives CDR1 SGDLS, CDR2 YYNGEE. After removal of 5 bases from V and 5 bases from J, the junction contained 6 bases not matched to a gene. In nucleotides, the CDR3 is TGTGCCAGCAGTGCCGGGGACAGCAATGAAAAACTGTTTTTT. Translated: CASSAGDSNEKLFF.

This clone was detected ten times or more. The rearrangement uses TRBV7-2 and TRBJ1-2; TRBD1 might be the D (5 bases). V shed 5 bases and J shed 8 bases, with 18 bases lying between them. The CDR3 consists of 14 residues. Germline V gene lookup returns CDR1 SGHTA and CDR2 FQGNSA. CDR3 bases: TGTGCCAGCAGCACCCCTGGGGGGTTCTGGGGCTACACCTTC. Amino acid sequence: CASSTPGGFWGYTF.

This CDR3 reads CASSYPQSTDTQYF. In DNA, the CDR3 is TGTGCCAGCAGTTACCCTCAGAGCACAGATACGCAGTATTTT. The chain couples TRBV6-6 to TRBJ2-3; D not resolved. Germline V gives CDR1 MNHNY, CDR2 SVGAGI (reference sequence). The V end lost 2 bases, the J end lost 0 bases, and 6 bases lay between the germline ends. This CDR3 is built from 14 residues.

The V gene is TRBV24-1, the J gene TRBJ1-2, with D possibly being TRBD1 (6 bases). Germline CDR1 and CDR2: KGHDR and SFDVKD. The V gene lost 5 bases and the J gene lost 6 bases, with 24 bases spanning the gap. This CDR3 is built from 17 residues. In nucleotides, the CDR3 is TGTGCCACCAGTGGACCCCTCGGGGGGGGGCAAGGGGATGGCTACACCTTC. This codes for CATSGPLGGGQGDGYTF.

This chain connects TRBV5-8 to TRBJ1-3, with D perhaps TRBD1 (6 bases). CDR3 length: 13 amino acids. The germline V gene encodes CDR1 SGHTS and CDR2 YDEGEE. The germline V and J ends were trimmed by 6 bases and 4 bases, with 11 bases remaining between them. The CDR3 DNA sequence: TGTGCCAGCAACGACAGGAGGGGAAACACCATATATTTT. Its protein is CASNDRRGNTIYF.

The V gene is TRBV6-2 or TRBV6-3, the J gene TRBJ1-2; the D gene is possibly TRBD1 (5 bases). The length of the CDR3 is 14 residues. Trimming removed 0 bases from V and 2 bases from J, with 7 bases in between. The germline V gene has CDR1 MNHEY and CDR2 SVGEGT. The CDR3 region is CASSYSGGNYGYTF. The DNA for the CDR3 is TGTGCCAGCAGTTACTCGGGGGGAAACTATGGCTACACCTTC.

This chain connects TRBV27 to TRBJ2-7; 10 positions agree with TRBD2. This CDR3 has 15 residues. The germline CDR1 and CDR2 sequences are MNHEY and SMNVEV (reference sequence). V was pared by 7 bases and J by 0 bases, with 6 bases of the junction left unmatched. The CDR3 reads CASIMRTSGSYEQYF. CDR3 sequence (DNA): TGTGCCAGCATCATGAGGACTAGCGGCTCCTACGAGCAGTACTTC.

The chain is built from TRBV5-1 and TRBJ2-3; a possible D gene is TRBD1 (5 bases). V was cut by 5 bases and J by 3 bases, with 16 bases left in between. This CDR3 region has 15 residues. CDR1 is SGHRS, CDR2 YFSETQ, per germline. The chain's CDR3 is CASSNQGLGTDTQYF. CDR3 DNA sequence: TGCGCCAGCAGTAACCAGGGCCTAGGGACAGATACGCAGTATTTT.

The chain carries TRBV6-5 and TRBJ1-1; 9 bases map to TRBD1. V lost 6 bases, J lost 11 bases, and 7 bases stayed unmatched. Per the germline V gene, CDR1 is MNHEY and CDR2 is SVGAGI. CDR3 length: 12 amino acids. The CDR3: CASRYEQGAAFF. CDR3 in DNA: TGTGCCAGCAGATACGAACAGGGGGCCGCTTTCTTT.

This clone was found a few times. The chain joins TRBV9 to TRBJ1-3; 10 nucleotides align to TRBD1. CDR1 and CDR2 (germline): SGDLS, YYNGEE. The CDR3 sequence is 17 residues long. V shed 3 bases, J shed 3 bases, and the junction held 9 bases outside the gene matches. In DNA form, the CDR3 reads TGTGCCAGCAGCGCGGACAGGGGGGGTCTGAATGGAAACACCATATATTTT. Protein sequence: CASSADRGGLNGNTIYF.

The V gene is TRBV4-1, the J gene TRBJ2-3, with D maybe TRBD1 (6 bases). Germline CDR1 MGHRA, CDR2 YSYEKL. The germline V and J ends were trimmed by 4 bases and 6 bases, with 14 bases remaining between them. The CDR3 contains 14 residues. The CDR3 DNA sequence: TGCGCCAGCAGCCCAGGGGTGGCTAGCGATACGCAGTATTTT. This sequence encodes CASSPGVASDTQYF.

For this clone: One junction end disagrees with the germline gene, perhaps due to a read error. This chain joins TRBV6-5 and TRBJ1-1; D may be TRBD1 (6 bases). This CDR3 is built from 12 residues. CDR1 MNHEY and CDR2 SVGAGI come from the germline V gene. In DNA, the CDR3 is TGTGCCAGTAGTTTCAGGGGCACTGAAGCTTTCTTT. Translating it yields CASSFRGTEAFF.

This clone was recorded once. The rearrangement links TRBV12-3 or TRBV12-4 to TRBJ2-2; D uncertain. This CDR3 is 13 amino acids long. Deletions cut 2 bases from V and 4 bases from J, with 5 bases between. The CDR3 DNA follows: TGTGCCAGCAGTTTACCCGGCACCGGGGAGCTGTTTTTT. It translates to CASSLPGTGELFF.

CDR3 protein: CASSLVHGGRAFF. In DNA, the CDR3 is TGTGCCAGCAGCTTAGTGCACGGCGGGAGGGCTTTCTTT. The rearrangement uses TRBV7-3 and TRBJ1-1; D remains ambiguous. This CDR3 contains 13 residues. Trimming took off 2 bases at V and 11 bases at J, with 15 bases between the two ends. Germline-derived CDR1 and CDR2 are SGHTA and FQGTGA.

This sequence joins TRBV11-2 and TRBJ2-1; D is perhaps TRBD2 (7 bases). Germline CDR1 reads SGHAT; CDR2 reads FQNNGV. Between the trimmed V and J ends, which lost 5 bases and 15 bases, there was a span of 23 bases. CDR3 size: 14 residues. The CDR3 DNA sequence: TGTGCCAGCAGCATGGGGGGGCGGCCCCAGGGGCTGTTCTTC. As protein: CASSMGGRPQGLFF.

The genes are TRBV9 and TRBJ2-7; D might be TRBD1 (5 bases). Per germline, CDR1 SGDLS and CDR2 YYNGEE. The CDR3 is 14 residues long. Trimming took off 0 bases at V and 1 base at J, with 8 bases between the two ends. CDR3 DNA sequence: TGTGCCAGCAGCGTAGCCCAGGGTTCCTACGAGCAGTACTTC. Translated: CASSVAQGSYEQYF.

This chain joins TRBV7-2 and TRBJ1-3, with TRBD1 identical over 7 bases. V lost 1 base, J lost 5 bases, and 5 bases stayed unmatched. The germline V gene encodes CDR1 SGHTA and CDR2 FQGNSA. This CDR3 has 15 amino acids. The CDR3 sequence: CASSLGVTGRNTIYF. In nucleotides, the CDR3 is TGTGCCAGCAGCTTAGGGGTGACAGGGCGAAACACCATATATTTT.

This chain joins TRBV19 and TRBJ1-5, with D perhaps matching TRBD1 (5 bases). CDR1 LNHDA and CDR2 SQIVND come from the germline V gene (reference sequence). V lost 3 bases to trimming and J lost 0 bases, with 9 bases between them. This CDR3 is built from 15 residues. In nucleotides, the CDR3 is TGTGCCAGTAGTATTTTGGGGGGTAGCAATCAGCCCCAGCATTTT. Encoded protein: CASSILGGSNQPQHF. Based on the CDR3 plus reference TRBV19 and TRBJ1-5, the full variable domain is DGGITQSPKYLFRKEGQNVTLSCEQNLNHDAMYWYRQDPGQGLRLIYYSQIVNDFQKGDIAEGYSVSREKKESFPLTVTSAQKNPTAFYLCASSILGGSNQPQHFGDGTRLSIL.

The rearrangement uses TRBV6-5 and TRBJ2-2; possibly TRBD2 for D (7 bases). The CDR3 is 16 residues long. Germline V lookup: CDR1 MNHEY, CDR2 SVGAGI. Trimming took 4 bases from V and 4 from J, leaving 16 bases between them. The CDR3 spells CASSSPSGGGTGELFF. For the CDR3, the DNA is TGTGCCAGCAGTTCCCCTAGCGGAGGGGGCACCGGGGAGCTGTTTTTT.

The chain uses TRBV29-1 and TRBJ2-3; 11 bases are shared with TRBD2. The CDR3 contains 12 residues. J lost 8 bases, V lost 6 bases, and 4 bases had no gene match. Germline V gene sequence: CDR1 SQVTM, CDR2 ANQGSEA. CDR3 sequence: CSVAGLAGTQYF. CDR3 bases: TGCAGCGTCGCCGGACTAGCGGGTACGCAGTATTTT.